This T cell receptor beta chain was identified during a study of blood T cell repertoires in COVID-19. About the study: Sample material is recorded as cDNA or gDNA derived from T cells, B-cell-depleted T cells, or PBMCs.

Germline V gene sequence: CDR1 SGHNT, CDR2 YYREEE (reference sequence). V shed 4 bases and J 5 bases; nucleotides not matched to a gene: 8. CDR3 length equals 16 residues. Sequencing used immunoSEQ multiplex PCR; TCRdb keeps in-frame clones, though not all of them. The sample has more than 95,000 clones, more than 75% seen once. The rearrangement links TRBV5-4 to TRBJ2-1; 11 bases are shared with TRBD2. The specimen was peripheral blood. This clonotype was obtained from a man at least 80 years old with acute or convalescent COVID-19. The CDR3 nucleotides read TGTGCCAGCAGCCGACAAATAGCGGGGGGGCACAATGAGCAGTTCTTC. Amino acid sequence: CASSRQIAGGHNEQFF. Complete variable domain (other parts from reference TRBV5-4 and TRBJ2-1): ETGVTQSPTHLIKTRGQQVTLRCSSQSGHNTVSWYQQALGQGPQFIFQYYREEENGRGNFPPRFSGLQFPNYSSELNVNALELDDSALYLCASSRQIAGGHNEQFFGPGTRLTVL.